This T cell receptor beta chain derives from a study of beta chain features in type 1 diabetes. Study-level findings and limits: Patients with Type 1 diabetes showed moderately but significantly shorter TCRB CDR3s in all four CD4+ subsets.

V was clipped by 2 bases and J by 4 bases, with 9 bases between them. The CDR3 spans 13 residues. Looked up from germline, CDR1 is SQVTM and CDR2 is ANQGSEA. Of the isolated RNA, all was reverse transcribed, and so the sequenced material was expressed TCRB transcripts. Only in-frame clones appear in the TCRdb table, and some are missing; sequencing was by immunoSEQ multiplex PCR. Counted here are approximately 730,000 clones, roughly 13% occurring once; the ten biggest clones make up 0.022%. A remark on this clone: Its antigen remains unknown.

The chain recombines TRBV29-1 with TRBJ2-1; D not resolved. Sequences were obtained from naive CD4+ T cells from blood. The TCR sequence derives from a man in his late teens or twenties with type 1 diabetes. The CDR3, as DNA: TGCAGCGTTGAATCCACGGTTTACAATGAGCAGTTCTTC. As protein: CSVESTVYNEQFF.